These 14 T cell receptor beta chains were sequenced from one sample in a study of cytomegalovirus exposure and HLA in healthy donors. This PCR relied on a set of 60 Vbeta primers and 13 Jbeta primers. TCRdb keeps only in-frame clones here, not all; method: immunoSEQ multiplex PCR. The repertoire holds roughly 160,000 clones, with roughly four fifths as singletons. Input material: PBMCs. These receptor sequences come from a man aged 50 to 59 in good health and CMV-seropositive.

The chain employs TRBV5-1 and TRBJ1-5, with TRBD1 as a possible D gene (6 bases). CDR3 size: 15 residues. Trimming took 0 bases from V and 7 from J, leaving 14 bases between them. Germline V gene lookup returns CDR1 SGHRS and CDR2 YFSETQ. The CDR3 is CASSLEGGWEQPQHF. CDR3 nucleotides: TGCGCCAGCAGCTTGGAGGGGGGGTGGGAACAGCCCCAGCATTTT.

V gene TRBV18 combines with J gene TRBJ1-2; 8 positions agree with TRBD1. CDR1 KGHSH and CDR2 LQKENI come from the germline V gene. V lost 3 bases to trimming and J lost 3 bases; unmatched junction nucleotides: 6. CDR3 length equals 15 residues. CDR3 sequence (DNA): TGTGCCAGCTCACCGAGGACAGGGTTAGACTATGGCTACACCTTC. Translation: CASSPRTGLDYGYTF.

The chain links TRBV18 to TRBJ1-4, with TRBD1 matching over 9 bases. The CDR3 length is 16 residues. The germline V gene encodes CDR1 KGHSH and CDR2 LQKENI. V lost 1 base to trimming and J lost 7 bases; unmatched junction nucleotides: 7. This CDR3 reads CASSPRIPGQGEKLFF. CDR3 sequence (DNA): TGTGCCAGCTCACCACGGATACCGGGACAGGGTGAAAAACTGTTTTTT.

The chain couples TRBV30 to TRBJ2-3, with D perhaps matching TRBD1 (6 bases). The germline V gene has CDR1 GTSNPN and CDR2 SVGIG (reference sequence). The CDR3 has 12 amino acids. Trimming pared 2 bases from V and 6 bases from J, leaving 9 bases between. CDR3 protein: CAWSLRGDTQYF. The DNA for the CDR3 is TGTGCCTGGAGTTTAAGGGGGGATACGCAGTATTTT. Combining the CDR3 with reference TRBV30 and TRBJ2-3 gives the whole variable domain SQTIHQWPATLVQPVGSPLSLECTVEGTSNPNLYWYRQAAGRGLQLLFYSVGIGQISSEVPQNLSASRPQDRQFILSSKKLLLSDSGFYLCAWSLRGDTQYFGPGTRLTVL.

The rearrangement links TRBV29-1 to TRBJ1-1, with D possibly matching TRBD1 (6 bases). Germline assignment: CDR1 SQVTM and CDR2 ANQGSEA. Deletions cut 7 bases from V and 2 bases from J, with 14 bases between. There are 13 residues in the CDR3. The CDR3 is CSAKGGGNTEAFF. CDR3 bases: TGCAGCGCCAAAGGTGGGGGCAACACTGAAGCTTTCTTT.

DNA of the CDR3: TGTGCCAGTAGTAGCGGAGGAGGCACCGGGGAGCTGTTTTTT. Its protein is CASSSGGGTGELFF. The gene calls are TRBV19 and TRBJ2-2; maybe TRBD2 (5 bases). The CDR3 sequence is 14 residues long. V gave up 4 bases and J gave up 4 bases, with 10 bases separating them. Germline V CDR1 and CDR2: LNHDA, SQIVND (reference sequence).

This chain links TRBV5-1 with TRBJ1-1; D gene uncertain. The V end was cut by 2 bases, the J end by 1 base, with 12 bases between. Germline V gives CDR1 SGHRS, CDR2 YFSETQ. The CDR3 is 15 residues long. The CDR3 reads CASSFLQPTNTEAFF. CDR3 nucleotide sequence: TGCGCCAGCAGCTTTCTACAGCCGACGAACACTGAAGCTTTCTTT. Based on the CDR3 plus reference TRBV5-1 and TRBJ1-1, the full variable domain is KAGVTQTPRYLIKTRGQQVTLSCSPISGHRSVSWYQQTPGQGLQFLFEYFSETQRNKGNFPGRFSGRQFSNSRSEMNVSTLELGDSALYLCASSFLQPTNTEAFFGQGTRLTVV.

This chain uses TRBV7-2 with TRBJ2-7; D possibly corresponds to TRBD2 (6 bases). Germline values: CDR1 SGHTA, CDR2 FQGNSA. The length of the CDR3 is 18 residues. Trimming took off 5 bases at V and 3 bases at J, with 26 bases between the two ends. The CDR3 reads CASSLLPAGGNRGYEQYF. The CDR3 region has the DNA TGTGCCAGCAGCCTACTCCCAGCGGGCGGGAACCGGGGCTACGAGCAGTACTTC.

The J gene is TRBJ2-7, the V gene TRBV11-3, with a tentative D call TRBD2 (5 bases). Germline V lookup: CDR1 SGHNT, CDR2 YENEEA. This CDR3 has 13 amino acids. The V and J ends lost 1 base and 6 bases respectively, with 10 bases between them. CDR3 DNA sequence: TGTGCCAGCAGCTTAGTTGGGAGCCGCGAGCAGTACTTC. This gives the protein CASSLVGSREQYF.

This clone has only a few counts. The chain couples TRBV5-1 to TRBJ2-1; no definite D call. There are 15 residues in the CDR3. Germline CDR1 SGHRS, CDR2 YFSETQ. Trimming cost V 0 bases and J 2 bases, with 9 bases left between them. The CDR3 DNA reads TGCGCCAGCAGCTTGGGTTCAGTCCCCTACAATGAGCAGTTCTTC. It translates to CASSLGSVPYNEQFF.

The rearrangement links TRBV5-1 to TRBJ2-1; 13 positions match TRBD2. Germline V gene data show CDR1 as SGHRS and CDR2 as YFSETQ. There are 16 residues in the CDR3. After removal of 4 bases from V and 8 bases from J, the junction contained 9 bases not matched to a gene. The CDR3 protein is CASSNGLAGVRDEQFF. The CDR3 DNA is TGCGCCAGCAGCAACGGACTAGCGGGAGTCAGAGATGAGCAGTTCTTC.

J is TRBJ1-1 and V is TRBV7-9; D call uncertain. The CDR3 contains 12 residues. Germline V gene data show CDR1 as SEHNR and CDR2 as FQNEAQ (reference sequence). The ends were cut back, 5 bases at V and 5 bases at J, with 9 bases in the middle. For the CDR3, the DNA is TGTGCCAGCAGCCCCCCTCGGACTGAAGCTTTCTTT. The encoded protein is CASSPPRTEAFF.

The chain links TRBV6-6 to TRBJ2-2; 9 bases map to TRBD1. Looked up from germline, CDR1 is MNHNY and CDR2 is SVGAGI (reference sequence). There are 12 residues in the CDR3. J lost 15 bases, V lost 6 bases, and 8 bases had no gene match. CDR3 region: CASRDRGGGLFF. CDR3 in DNA: TGTGCCAGCAGGGACAGGGGTGGGGGATTGTTTTTT.

The J gene is TRBJ2-6, the V gene TRBV7-3; weak D call: TRBD1 (5 bases). The germline V gene has CDR1 SGHTA and CDR2 FQGTGA. Trimming took off 4 bases at V and 2 bases at J, with 12 bases between the two ends. The CDR3 loop spans 16 amino acids. CDR3 protein: CASSSGAGAGANVLTF. DNA of the CDR3: TGTGCCAGCAGCTCTGGGGCAGGTGCTGGGGCCAACGTCCTGACTTTC.